The TCR beta chain under discussion was sequenced for a study of OX40 agonist ivuxolimab in advanced cancers. Study background: Ivuxolimab, an antibody acting as an agonist of OX40 (CD134), was used to treat patients. Three patients, one with hepatocellular carcinoma and two with cutaneous melanoma, responded partially.

Sequencing was performed with immunoSEQ multiplex PCR; in TCRdb, only in-frame clones are kept and a portion is missing. The data contain 55,000 to 85,000 clones, around nine tenths of them seen just once; the ten biggest clones take up less than 10%. This CDR3 is 17 amino acids long. Germline V lookup: CDR1 PRHDT, CDR2 FYEKMQ (reference sequence). V shed 4 bases and J shed 0 bases, with 13 bases lying between them. The chain couples TRBV13 to TRBJ2-6; weak D call: TRBD1 (6 bases). This receptor was taken from an adult with an advanced solid tumor such as melanoma, head and neck, liver or kidney cancer. This sample comprised CD4+ or CD8+ T cells sorted from blood, obtained in a trial of the OX40 agonist ivuxolimab. The CDR3 region is CASSSRDIFSGANVLTF. Written as DNA, the CDR3 is TGTGCCAGCAGCTCCCGGGACATATTCTCTGGGGCCAACGTCCTGACTTTC.